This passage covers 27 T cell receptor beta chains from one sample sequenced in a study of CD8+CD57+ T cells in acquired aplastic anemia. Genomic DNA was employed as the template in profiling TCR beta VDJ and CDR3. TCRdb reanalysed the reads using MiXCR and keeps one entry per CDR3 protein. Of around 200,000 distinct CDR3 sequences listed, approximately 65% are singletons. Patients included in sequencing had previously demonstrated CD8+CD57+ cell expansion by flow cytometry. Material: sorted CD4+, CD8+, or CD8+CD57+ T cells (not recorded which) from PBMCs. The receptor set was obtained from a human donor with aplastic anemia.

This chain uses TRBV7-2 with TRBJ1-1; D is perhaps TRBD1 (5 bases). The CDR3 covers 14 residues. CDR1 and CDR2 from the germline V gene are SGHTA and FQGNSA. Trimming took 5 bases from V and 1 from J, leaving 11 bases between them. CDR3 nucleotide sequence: TGTGCCAGCAGCCCCGGGGCAACGAACACTGAAGCTTTCTTT. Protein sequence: CASSPGATNTEAFF. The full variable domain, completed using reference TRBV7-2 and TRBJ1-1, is GAGVSQSPSNKVTEKGKDVELRCDPISGHTALYWYRQSLGQGLEFLIYFQGNSAPDKSGLPSDRFSAERTGGSVSTLTIQRTQQEDSAVYLCASSPGATNTEAFFGQGTRLTVV.

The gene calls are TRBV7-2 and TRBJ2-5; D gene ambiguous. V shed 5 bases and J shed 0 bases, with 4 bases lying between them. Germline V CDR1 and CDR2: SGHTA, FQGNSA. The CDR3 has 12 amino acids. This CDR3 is CASSLYQETQYF. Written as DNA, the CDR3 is TGTGCCAGCAGCCTGTACCAAGAGACCCAGTACTTC.

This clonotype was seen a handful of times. The CDR3 region is CASTQQGFAEAFF. In DNA, the CDR3 is TGTGCCAGCACCCAGCAGGGTTTCGCTGAAGCTTTCTTT. The chain links TRBV7-9 to TRBJ1-1; possibly TRBD1 for D (5 bases). V lost 7 bases to trimming and J lost 6 bases, with 15 bases between them. This CDR3 spans 13 amino acids. Germline V gene sequence: CDR1 SEHNR, CDR2 FQNEAQ (reference sequence).

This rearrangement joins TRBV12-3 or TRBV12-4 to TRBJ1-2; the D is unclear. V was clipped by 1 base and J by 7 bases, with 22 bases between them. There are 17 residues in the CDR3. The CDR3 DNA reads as TGTGCCAGCAGTTTAGTGTATGACGCGAGGACGGTCGCTGGCTACACCTTC. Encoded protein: CASSLVYDARTVAGYTF.

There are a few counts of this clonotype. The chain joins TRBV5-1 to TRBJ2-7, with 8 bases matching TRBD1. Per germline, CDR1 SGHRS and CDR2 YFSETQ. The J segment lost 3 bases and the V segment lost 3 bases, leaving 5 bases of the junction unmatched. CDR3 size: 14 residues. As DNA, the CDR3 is TGCGCCAGCAGCTCGGGACAGGCGGACTACGAGCAGTACTTC. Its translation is CASSSGQADYEQYF.

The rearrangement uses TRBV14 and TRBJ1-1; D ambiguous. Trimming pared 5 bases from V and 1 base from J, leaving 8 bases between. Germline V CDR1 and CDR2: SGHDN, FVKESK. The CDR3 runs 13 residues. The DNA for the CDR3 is TGTGCCAGCAGCATTACGGCGAACACTGAAGCTTTCTTT. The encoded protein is CASSITANTEAFF.

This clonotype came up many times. CDR3 coding DNA: TGCGCCTGCAAACCGGGTTTTAGCTCCTACGAGCAGTACTTC. Its translation is CACKPGFSSYEQYF. The rearrangement uses TRBV10-2 and TRBJ2-7, with D hard to call. V was trimmed by 11 bases and J by 0 bases, leaving 17 bases between them. Germline V gives CDR1 WSHSY, CDR2 SAAADI. CDR3 size: 14 residues.

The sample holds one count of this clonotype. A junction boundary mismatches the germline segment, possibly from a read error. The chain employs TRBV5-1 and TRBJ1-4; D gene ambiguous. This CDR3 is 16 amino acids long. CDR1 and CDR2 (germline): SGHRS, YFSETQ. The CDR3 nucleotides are TGTGCCAGCAGCCCACAACGGAGTAGAACTAATGAAAAACTGTTTTTT. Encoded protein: CASSPQRSRTNEKLFF. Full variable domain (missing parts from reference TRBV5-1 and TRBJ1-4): KAGVTQTPRYLIKTRGQQVTLSCSPISGHRSVSWYQQTPGQGLQFLFEYFSETQRNKGNFPGRFSGRQFSNSRSEMNVSTLELGDSALYLCASSPQRSRTNEKLFFGSGTQLSVL.

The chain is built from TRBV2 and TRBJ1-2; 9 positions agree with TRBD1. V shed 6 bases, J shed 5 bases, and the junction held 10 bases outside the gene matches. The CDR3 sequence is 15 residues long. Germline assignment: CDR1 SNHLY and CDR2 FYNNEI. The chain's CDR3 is CASRARQGERYGYTF. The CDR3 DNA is TGTGCCAGCAGGGCCCGACAGGGGGAAAGGTATGGCTACACCTTC.

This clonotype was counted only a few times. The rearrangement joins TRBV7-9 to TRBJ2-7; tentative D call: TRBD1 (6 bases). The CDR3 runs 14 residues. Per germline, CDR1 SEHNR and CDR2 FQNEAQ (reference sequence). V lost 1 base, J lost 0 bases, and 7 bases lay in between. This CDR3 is CASSLDRASYEQYF. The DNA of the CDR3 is TGTGCCAGCAGCTTAGACAGGGCCTCCTACGAGCAGTACTTC.

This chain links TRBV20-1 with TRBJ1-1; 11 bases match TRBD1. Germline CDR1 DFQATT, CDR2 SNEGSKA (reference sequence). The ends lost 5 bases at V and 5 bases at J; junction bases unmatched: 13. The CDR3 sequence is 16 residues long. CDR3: CSARSGTGGGTTEAFF. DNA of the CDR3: TGCAGTGCTCGTTCCGGGACAGGGGGGGGGACGACTGAAGCTTTCTTT.

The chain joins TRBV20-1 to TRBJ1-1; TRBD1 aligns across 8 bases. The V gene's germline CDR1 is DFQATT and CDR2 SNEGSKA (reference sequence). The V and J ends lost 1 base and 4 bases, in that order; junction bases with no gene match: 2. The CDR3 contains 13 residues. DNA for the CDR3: TGCAGTGCTAGAGCTACAGGGGGCACTGAAGCTTTCTTT. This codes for CSARATGGTEAFF.

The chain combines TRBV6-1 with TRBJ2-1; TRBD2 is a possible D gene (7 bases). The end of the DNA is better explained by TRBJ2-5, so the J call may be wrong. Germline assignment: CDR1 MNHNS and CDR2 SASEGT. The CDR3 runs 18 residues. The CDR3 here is CASSEFGGRTRYQETQYF. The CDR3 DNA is TGTGCCAGCAGTGAATTCGGGGGGCGCACCCGGTACCAAGAGACCCAGTACTTC.

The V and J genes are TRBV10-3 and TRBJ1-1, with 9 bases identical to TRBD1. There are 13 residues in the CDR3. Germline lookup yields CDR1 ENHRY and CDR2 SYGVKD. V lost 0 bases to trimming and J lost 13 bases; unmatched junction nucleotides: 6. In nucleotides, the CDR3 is TGTGCCATCAGTGAGTCGACAGGGGGGAAAGTTTTCTTT. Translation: CAISESTGGKVFF.

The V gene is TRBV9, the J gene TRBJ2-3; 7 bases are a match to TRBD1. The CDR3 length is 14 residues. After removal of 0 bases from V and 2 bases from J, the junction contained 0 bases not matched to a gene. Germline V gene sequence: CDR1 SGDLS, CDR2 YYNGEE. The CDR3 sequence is CASSVEGATDTQYF. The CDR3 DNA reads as TGTGCCAGCAGCGTAGAGGGGGCCACAGATACGCAGTATTTT.

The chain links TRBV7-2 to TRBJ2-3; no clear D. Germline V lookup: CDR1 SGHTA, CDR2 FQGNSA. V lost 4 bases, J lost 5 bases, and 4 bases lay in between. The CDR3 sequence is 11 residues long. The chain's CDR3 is CASSSEDTQYF. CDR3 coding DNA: TGTGCCAGCAGCTCCGAAGATACGCAGTATTTT.

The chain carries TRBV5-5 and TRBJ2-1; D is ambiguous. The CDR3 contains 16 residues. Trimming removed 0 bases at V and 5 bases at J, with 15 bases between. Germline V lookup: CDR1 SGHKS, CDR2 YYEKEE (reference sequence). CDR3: CASSLVSGSGNNEQFF. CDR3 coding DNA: TGTGCCAGCAGCTTGGTTTCTGGTTCGGGCAACAATGAGCAGTTCTTC.

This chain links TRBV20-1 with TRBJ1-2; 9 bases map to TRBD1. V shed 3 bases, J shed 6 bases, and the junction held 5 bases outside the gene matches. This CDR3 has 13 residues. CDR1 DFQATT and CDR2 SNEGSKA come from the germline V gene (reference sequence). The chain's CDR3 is CSARAGTGHGYTF. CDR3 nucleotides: TGCAGTGCTAGGGCCGGGACAGGGCATGGCTACACCTTC.

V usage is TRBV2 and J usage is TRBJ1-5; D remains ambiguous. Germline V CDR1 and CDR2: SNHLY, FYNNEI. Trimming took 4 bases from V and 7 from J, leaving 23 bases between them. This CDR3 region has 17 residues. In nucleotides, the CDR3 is TGTGCCAGCAGTGTGAGTGGAGGAGCAACGTCGGGACAGCCCCAGCATTTT. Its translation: CASSVSGGATSGQPQHF. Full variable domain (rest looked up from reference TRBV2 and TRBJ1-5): EPEVTQTPSHQVTQMGQEVILRCVPISNHLYFYWYRQILGQKVEFLVSFYNNEISEKSEIFDDQFSVERPDGSNFTLKIRSTKLEDSAMYFCASSVSGGATSGQPQHFGDGTRLSIL.

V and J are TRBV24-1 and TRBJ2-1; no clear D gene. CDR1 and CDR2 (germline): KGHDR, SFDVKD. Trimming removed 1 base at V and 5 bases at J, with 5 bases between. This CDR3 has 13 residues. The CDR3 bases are TGTGCCACCAGTGATTTTAAGAACAATGAGCAGTTCTTC. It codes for CATSDFKNNEQFF.

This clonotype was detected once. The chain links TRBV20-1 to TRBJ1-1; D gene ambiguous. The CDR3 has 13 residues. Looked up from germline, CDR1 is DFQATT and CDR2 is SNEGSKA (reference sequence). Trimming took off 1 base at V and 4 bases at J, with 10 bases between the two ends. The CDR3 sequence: CSARGPGGTEAFF. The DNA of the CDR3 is TGCAGTGCTAGAGGACCCGGAGGCACTGAAGCTTTCTTT.

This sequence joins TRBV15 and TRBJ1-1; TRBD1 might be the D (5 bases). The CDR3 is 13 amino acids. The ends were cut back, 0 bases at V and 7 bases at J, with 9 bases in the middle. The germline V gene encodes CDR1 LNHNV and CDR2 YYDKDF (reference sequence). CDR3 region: CATSRDREGEAFF. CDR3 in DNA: TGTGCCACCAGCAGAGACAGGGAGGGTGAAGCTTTCTTT.

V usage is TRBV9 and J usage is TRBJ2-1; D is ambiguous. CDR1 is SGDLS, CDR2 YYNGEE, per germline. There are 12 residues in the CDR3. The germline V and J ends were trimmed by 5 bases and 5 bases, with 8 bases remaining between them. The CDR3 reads CASSRRNNEQFF. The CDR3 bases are TGTGCCAGCAGTCGACGGAACAATGAGCAGTTCTTC.

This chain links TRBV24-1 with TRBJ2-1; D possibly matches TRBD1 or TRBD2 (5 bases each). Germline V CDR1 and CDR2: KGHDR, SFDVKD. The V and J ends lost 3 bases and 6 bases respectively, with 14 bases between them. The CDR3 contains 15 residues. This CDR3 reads CATSDPGTAFNEQFF. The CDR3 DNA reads TGTGCCACCAGTGATCCGGGGACGGCCTTCAATGAGCAGTTCTTC.

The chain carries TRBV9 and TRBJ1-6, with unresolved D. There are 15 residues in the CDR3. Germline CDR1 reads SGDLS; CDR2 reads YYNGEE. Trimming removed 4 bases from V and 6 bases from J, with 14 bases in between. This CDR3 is CASSSTGKPNSPLHF. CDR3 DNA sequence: TGTGCCAGCAGCAGCACCGGAAAGCCTAATTCACCCCTCCACTTT.

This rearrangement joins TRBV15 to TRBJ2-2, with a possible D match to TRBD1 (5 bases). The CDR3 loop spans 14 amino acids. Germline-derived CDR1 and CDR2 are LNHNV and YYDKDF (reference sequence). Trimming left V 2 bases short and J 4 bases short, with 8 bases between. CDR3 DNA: TGTGCCACCAGCAGAATCCAGGGCACCGGGGAGCTGTTTTTT. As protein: CATSRIQGTGELFF.

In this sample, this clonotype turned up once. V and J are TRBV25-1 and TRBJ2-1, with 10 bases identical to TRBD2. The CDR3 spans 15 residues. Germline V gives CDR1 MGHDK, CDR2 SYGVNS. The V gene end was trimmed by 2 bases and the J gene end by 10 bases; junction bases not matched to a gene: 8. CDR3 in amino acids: CASSEEVASGGEQFF. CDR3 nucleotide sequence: TGTGCCAGCAGTGAAGAGGTGGCTAGCGGGGGCGAGCAGTTCTTC.